What follows is one T cell receptor (beta chain) and its context. Produced via immunoSEQ multiplex PCR; TCRdb's table is partial and in-frame only. The repertoire includes around 67,000 clones, nearly 97% of them detected once, and less than 0.3% sits in the top ten. The source of the sample is a study of technical replicates of blood from a few donors. The CDR3 extends over 14 amino acids. With 6 bases removed from V and 4 bases from J, the gap between germline ends came to 13 bases. Germline CDR1 SEHNR, CDR2 FQNEAQ (reference sequence). The TCR was taken from a human donor in good health. The sequenced sample was T cells isolated from PBMCs. The chain links TRBV7-9 to TRBJ1-5; D possibly corresponds to TRBD1 (5 bases). The CDR3 sequence is CASRADTSNQPQHF. For the CDR3, the DNA is TGTGCCAGCAGGGCGGACACTTCGAATCAGCCCCAGCATTTT.